Listed below are T cell receptor beta chains from one sample, sequenced in a study of identical twins. TCRdb reanalysed the 5' RACE reads using MiXCR and keeps one entry per CDR3 protein. Of roughly 710,000 distinct CDR3 sequences in the sample, roughly 6% were seen once. Sequencing used naive T cells sorted from blood. Receptors originate from a man between 18 and 35 years old in good health. The CDR3 runs from the conserved cysteine through the conserved F or W. Each record gives: CDR3 length, clone size, V gene, D gene, J gene, CDR3 DNA, CDR3 protein. A D gene is named only where the DNA matches it firmly. Clone size is shown for a subset of rows, as once, few, many or a class of expanded clone.

14	few	TRBV5-1	.	TRBJ2-3	TGCGCCAGCAGCTGGGGTAGGCTGGCAGATACGCAGTATTTT	CASSWGRLADTQYF
15	few	TRBV3-1	TRBD2	TRBJ2-5	TGTGCCAGCAGGAGGGGACTAGCGGTACAAGAGACCCAGTACTTC	CASRRGLAVQETQYF
22	.	TRBV20-1	.	TRBJ2-1	TGCAGTGCTAGTAGCCTACACCCGGACAGACTTACTATCCCGAGCTCCTACAATGAGCAGTTCTTC	CSASSLHPDRLTIPSSYNEQFF
13	.	TRBV27	.	TRBJ2-3	TGTGCCAGCAGTCGATGGATGGCAGATACGCAGTATTTT	CASSRWMADTQYF
14	many	TRBV20-1	.	TRBJ1-4	TGCAGTGCTAGAGACAGAGCAACTAATGAAAAACTGTTTTTT	CSARDRATNEKLFF
16	many	TRBV29-1	TRBD1	TRBJ2-5	TGCAGCGTTGATGGGACCGATGACAGGGGGCACGAGACCCAGTACTTC	CSVDGTDDRGHETQYF
15	.	TRBV2	.	TRBJ1-4	TGTGCCAGCACACCGGACGGCGGTCGAGGGGAAAAACTGTTTTTT	CASTPDGGRGEKLFF
16	.	TRBV29-1	.	TRBJ2-3	TGCAGCGCAAGATATTCACCGGGACTCCATGCAGATACGCAGTATTTT	CSARYSPGLHADTQYF
15	few	TRBV5-1	.	TRBJ1-6	TGCGCCAGCAGCTTGGGCAGGGGAGACAATTCACCCCTCCACTTT	CASSLGRGDNSPLHF
15	many	TRBV27	.	TRBJ2-1	TGTGCCAGCAGCTTAGCAGGAGCCCCCTACAATGAGCAGTTCTTC	CASSLAGAPYNEQFF
15	many	TRBV7-6	.	TRBJ2-1	TGTGCCAGCAGCTTAGACAGCGGACCCCACAATGAGCAGTTCTTC	CASSLDSGPHNEQFF
15	.	TRBV24-1	.	TRBJ2-6	TGTGCCACCAGTGATCGGCAGGCTGGGGCCAACGTCCTGACTTTC	CATSDRQAGANVLTF
15	many	TRBV4-3	TRBD2	TRBJ2-7	TGCGCCAGCAGCCGAGGCCAGCGGGAGCCCTACGAGCAGTACTTC	CASSRGQREPYEQYF
15	few	TRBV12-3/TRBV12-4	.	TRBJ2-1	TGTGCCAGCAGTTTCAGCGAGCTTGCCGTTGGTGAGCAGTTCTTC	CASSFSELAVGEQFF
13	.	TRBV2	.	TRBJ2-5	TGTGCCACCCCTGGTAGGGGACAAGAGACCCAGTACTTC	CATPGRGQETQYF
14	few	TRBV6-1	.	TRBJ2-1	TGTGCCAGCAGCTCGGATCTCGGGGCCTATGAGCAGTTCTTC	CASSSDLGAYEQFF
11	few	TRBV6-2/TRBV6-3	TRBD2	TRBJ2-7	TGTGCCACCAAGCGGGGCTACGAGCAGTACTTC	CATKRGYEQYF
17	many	TRBV12-3/TRBV12-4	TRBD1	TRBJ2-7	TGTGCCAGCAGTTTTCCGCCCTTGGCAGGGGGCTCCTACGAGCAGTACTTC	CASSFPPLAGGSYEQYF
16	many	TRBV27	.	TRBJ1-6	TGTGCCAGCAGCATTATTCGGGGGATCGGTAATTCACCCCTCCACTTT	CASSIIRGIGNSPLHF
17	few	TRBV7-9	.	TRBJ1-1	TGTGCCAGCAGCTTAGGGGGTGGAGGTCGCACCGGCTCGAAAGCTTTCTTT	CASSLGGGGRTGSKAFF
13	.	TRBV12-3/TRBV12-4	.	TRBJ2-3	TGTGCCAGCAGTAGAGCTCGCACAGATACGCAGTATTTT	CASSRARTDTQYF
12	many	TRBV29-1	.	TRBJ2-5	TGCAGCGCCGGACGGGTCCAAGAGACCCAGTACTTC	CSAGRVQETQYF
14	.	TRBV7-2	.	TRBJ2-7	TGTGCCAGCAGCTTAGCGATAGGACTTTACGAGCAGTACTTC	CASSLAIGLYEQYF